The 14 T cell receptor beta chains presented below share a single source sample, sequenced in a study of shared clonotypes between healthy human individuals. The assay was immunoSEQ multiplex PCR, and TCRdb's table has in-frame clones only and misses some. The sample has approximately 720,000 clones; about 92% are singletons. Naive CD8 isolation took CD45RO-negative cells positively selected for CCR7 and excluded terminally differentiated effector memory CD45RA+ cells. The source material was naive CD8+ T cells sorted from blood. Source of these receptors: a man under 40 in good health.

This sequence joins TRBV5-4 and TRBJ2-7; 8 positions agree with TRBD2. Germline V gene lookup returns CDR1 SGHNT and CDR2 YYREEE (reference sequence). Trimming removed 10 bases from V and 3 bases from J; junction bases left unmatched: 9. The CDR3 has 13 residues. CDR3 amino acids: CASTPGGGYEQYF. The CDR3 coding sequence is TGTGCCTCCACCCCGGGGGGGGGCTACGAGCAGTACTTC.

The CDR3 DNA follows: TGTGCCAGCAGCTTAGGTACTAGCCGGGATGAGCAGTTCTTC. Amino acid sequence: CASSLGTSRDEQFF. This chain links TRBV7-3 with TRBJ2-1, with D possibly matching TRBD2 (6 bases). V lost 2 bases, J lost 8 bases, and 13 bases lay in between. Germline CDR1 is SGHTA and CDR2 is FQGTGA. The CDR3 is 14 amino acids. The whole variable domain, remainder taken from reference TRBV7-3 and TRBJ2-1, is GAGVSQTPSNKVTEKGKYVELRCDPISGHTALYWYRQSLGQGPEFLIYFQGTGAADDSGLPNDRFFAVRPEGSVSTLKIQRTERGDSAVYLCASSLGTSRDEQFFGPGTRLTVL.

The chain combines TRBV6-5 with TRBJ2-2; no clear D. The germline V gene encodes CDR1 MNHEY and CDR2 SVGAGI. The ends were cut back, 6 bases at V and 5 bases at J, with 4 bases in the middle. The CDR3 runs 11 residues. CDR3 DNA sequence: TGTGCCAGCAGACGTACCGGGGAGCTGTTTTTT. This encodes CASRRTGELFF.

This clone was detected once. V usage is TRBV29-1 and J usage is TRBJ2-6; D unclear. Deletions cut 3 bases from V and 2 bases from J, with 2 bases between. Germline CDR1 and CDR2: SQVTM and ANQGSEA. The CDR3 totals 12 residues. CDR3 residues: CSVDAGANVLTF. CDR3 in DNA: TGCAGCGTTGACGCTGGGGCCAACGTCCTGACTTTC.

V gene TRBV29-1 combines with J gene TRBJ2-1; D perhaps matches TRBD1 (6 bases). The CDR3 sequence is 15 residues long. Germline V gene lookup returns CDR1 SQVTM and CDR2 ANQGSEA. Trimming took 3 bases from V and 5 from J, leaving 17 bases between them. The chain's CDR3 is CSVDQSGGRDNEQFF. In DNA, the CDR3 is TGCAGCGTTGACCAATCTGGGGGCAGGGACAATGAGCAGTTCTTC.

The V gene is TRBV4-2, the J gene TRBJ2-5, with D unresolved. The CDR3 consists of 13 residues. The V and J ends lost 2 bases and 2 bases respectively, with 6 bases between them. The germline gives CDR1 LGHNA, CDR2 YNFKEQ. CDR3 loop: CASSQSIQETQYF. CDR3 bases: TGTGCCAGCAGCCAATCAATACAAGAGACCCAGTACTTC.

The V call is TRBV14, the J call TRBJ2-7, with D possibly matching TRBD1 (6 bases). In germline, CDR1 is SGHDN, CDR2 FVKESK. This CDR3 has 16 amino acids. Trimming left V 3 bases short and J 5 bases short, with 20 bases between. CDR3 in DNA: TGTGCCAGCAGCCAGATGGGACAAGGGATAGAGGACGAGCAGTACTTC. Its translation is CASSQMGQGIEDEQYF. Using reference TRBV14 and TRBJ2-7 for the parts outside the CDR3, the full variable domain is EAGVTQFPSHSVIEKGQTVTLRCDPISGHDNLYWYRRVMGKEIKFLLHFVKESKQDESGMPNNRFLAERTGGTYSTLKVQPAELEDSGVYFCASSQMGQGIEDEQYFGPGTRLTVT.

The gene calls are TRBV10-2 and TRBJ2-2, with TRBD2 matching over 11 bases. J lost 5 bases, V lost 4 bases, and 6 bases had no gene match. This CDR3 comprises 16 residues. Looked up from germline, CDR1 is WSHSY and CDR2 is SAAADI. The CDR3 sequence: CASSAASGRFTGELFF. The CDR3 DNA follows: TGCGCCAGCAGTGCGGCTAGCGGGAGGTTTACCGGGGAGCTGTTTTTT.

The table lists this clone with a count of one. The V call is TRBV4-3, the J call TRBJ2-7; no reliable D call. CDR1 and CDR2 (germline): LGHNA, YSLEER. V lost 0 bases and J 3 bases, leaving 9 bases between the germline ends. The CDR3 is 14 residues long. CDR3 DNA: TGCGCCAGCAGCCAAGAGCCAGAGAACTACGAGCAGTACTTC. This gives the protein CASSQEPENYEQYF.

This clone is a singleton in its sample. The rearrangement uses TRBV9 and TRBJ2-3; D not certain. V was trimmed by 4 bases and J by 4 bases, leaving 13 bases between them. This CDR3 spans 14 amino acids. Germline V gene sequence: CDR1 SGDLS, CDR2 YYNGEE. DNA of the CDR3: TGTGCCAGCAGCCCCCTGACTTGGCCAGATACGCAGTATTTT. Translating gives CASSPLTWPDTQYF.

The chain recombines TRBV7-9 with TRBJ2-7; no reliable D call. The CDR3 is made up of 14 amino acids. V lost 3 bases and J 2 bases, leaving 11 bases between the germline ends. Germline CDR1 SEHNR, CDR2 FQNEAQ (reference sequence). The CDR3 loop is CASSFGIAPYEQYF. For the CDR3, the DNA is TGTGCCAGCAGCTTCGGTATAGCTCCCTACGAGCAGTACTTC.

The V call is TRBV9, the J call TRBJ2-7, with D possibly matching TRBD1 (6 bases). CDR3 length: 15 residues. Trimming removed 0 bases at V and 4 bases at J, with 14 bases between. From germline, CDR1 is SGDLS and CDR2 YYNGEE. CDR3 nucleotides: TGTGCCAGCAGCGTAGCTACAGGGTTATGGTACGAGCAGTACTTC. Translated, it gives CASSVATGLWYEQYF.

The V gene is TRBV27, the J gene TRBJ1-1, with no clear D. Germline V gene data show CDR1 as MNHEY and CDR2 as SMNVEV (reference sequence). The CDR3 extends over 13 amino acids. The V end was cut by 3 bases, the J end by 8 bases, with 13 bases between. DNA for the CDR3: TGTGCCAGCAGTTTTTCGCCGACGGGCGAAGCTTTCTTT. The encoded protein is CASSFSPTGEAFF.

The J gene is TRBJ2-7, the V gene TRBV19; 8 positions agree with TRBD2. CDR1 and CDR2 (germline): LNHDA, SQIVND (reference sequence). The CDR3 runs 13 residues. With V trimmed by 6 bases and J by 5 bases, 6 bases remained unmatched. For the CDR3, the DNA is TGTGCCAGTAGCTGGGGACTAGGCGACGAGCAGTACTTC. This codes for CASSWGLGDEQYF.